The 26 T cell receptor beta chains below all came from one sample that was sequenced in a study of technical replicates of blood from four donors. Profiled with immunoSEQ multiplex PCR; TCRdb holds only in-frame clones, not every one. The table has over 90,000 clones, about 96% seen once. The sample consisted of T cells isolated from PBMCs. The receptors were gathered from a human donor in good health.

The genes are TRBV28 and TRBJ2-7, with 11 bases matching TRBD2. Germline V CDR1 and CDR2: MDHEN, SYDVKM. The CDR3 is 16 amino acids. The V gene end was trimmed by 3 bases and the J gene end by 3 bases; junction bases not matched to a gene: 7. The CDR3: CASSLPGLAEIYEQYF. DNA for the CDR3: TGTGCCAGCAGTTTGCCGGGACTAGCGGAGATCTACGAGCAGTACTTC.

This rearrangement joins TRBV19 to TRBJ2-3; 7 nucleotides line up with TRBD1. V was pared by 6 bases and J by 1 base, with 4 bases of the junction left unmatched. The CDR3 covers 14 residues. Germline V lookup: CDR1 LNHDA, CDR2 SQIVND (reference sequence). The CDR3: CASSITGGTDTQYF. The CDR3 DNA sequence: TGTGCCAGTAGCATAACAGGGGGCACAGATACGCAGTATTTT.

The chain is built from TRBV27 and TRBJ2-5; TRBD2 matches 9 bases. Looked up from germline, CDR1 is MNHEY and CDR2 is SMNVEV (reference sequence). The trim removed 3 bases at V and 4 bases at J, leaving 6 bases unmatched. The CDR3 extends over 15 amino acids. CDR3 residues: CASSLGLAGTETQYF. The CDR3 nucleotides are TGTGCCAGCAGTTTGGGCCTAGCGGGAACAGAGACCCAGTACTTC.

The chain is built from TRBV11-1 and TRBJ2-3; 9 bases fit TRBD2. The CDR3 loop spans 14 amino acids. CDR1 SGHAT and CDR2 FQDESV come from the germline V gene (reference sequence). Trimming took 6 bases from V and 1 from J; bases not matched to a gene: 2. This chain's CDR3 is CASSQRGGTDTQYF. For the CDR3, the DNA is TGTGCCAGCAGTCAGCGGGGGGGCACAGATACGCAGTATTTT.

CDR3 residues: CASSVGPPSMRETQYF. The CDR3 DNA is TGTGCCAGCAGCGTAGGCCCTCCTAGCATGAGAGAGACCCAGTACTTC. The rearrangement links TRBV9 to TRBJ2-5; a weak D match, TRBD2 (5 bases). Germline V gene sequence: CDR1 SGDLS, CDR2 YYNGEE. This CDR3 is 16 amino acids long. V gave up 0 bases and J gave up 4 bases, with 16 bases separating them.

V usage is TRBV7-3 and J usage is TRBJ1-2; TRBD1 matches at 8 bases. The germline gives CDR1 SGHTA, CDR2 FQGTGA. This CDR3 contains 15 residues. J gave up 0 bases and V 2 bases, and 2 bases lay outside the gene matches. CDR3 nucleotides: TGTGCCAGCAGCTTAGTGGGACAGGCTAACTATGGCTACACCTTC. Amino acid sequence: CASSLVGQANYGYTF.

J is TRBJ2-2 and V is TRBV4-1, with D maybe TRBD1 (5 bases). V lost 1 base and J lost 1, with 10 bases in between. CDR1 MGHRA and CDR2 YSYEKL come from the germline V gene. The CDR3 runs 16 residues. This CDR3 reads CASSQVKGVNTGELFF. The CDR3 DNA reads as TGCGCCAGCAGCCAAGTTAAAGGGGTGAACACCGGGGAGCTGTTTTTT.

This chain joins TRBV2 and TRBJ1-2; tentative D call: TRBD1 (6 bases). Germline CDR1 SNHLY, CDR2 FYNNEI. The V gene lost 0 bases and the J gene lost 8 bases, with 10 bases spanning the gap. The CDR3 loop spans 13 amino acids. In DNA, the CDR3 is TGTGCCAGCAGTGAAGCACAGGGTGAAGGCTACACCTTC. As protein: CASSEAQGEGYTF.

V is TRBV21-1 and J is TRBJ2-7; the table's D call, TRBD2, has no DNA check behind it. TRBV21-1 is described as a pseudogene. The CDR3 extends over 15 amino acids. The CDR3 region has the DNA TGTGCCAGCAGCAGGGTAGCGGGGGCCACCTACGAGCAGTACTTC. It is translated as CASSRVAGATYEQYF.

This chain uses TRBV25-1 with TRBJ2-4; TRBD1 matches 10 bases. V gave up 4 bases and J gave up 6 bases; unmatched junction bases: 9. Looked up from germline, CDR1 is MGHDK and CDR2 is SYGVNS. This CDR3 is built from 16 residues. CDR3 sequence reads: CASSAPDRGRGNIQYF. In DNA, the CDR3 is TGTGCCAGCAGTGCCCCAGACAGGGGGCGAGGAAACATTCAGTACTTC.

The chain recombines TRBV9 with TRBJ2-5; a weak D match, TRBD1 (6 bases). Trimming stripped 0 bases from V and 2 bases from J, with 11 bases between. The CDR3 runs to 15 residues. CDR1 SGDLS and CDR2 YYNGEE come from the germline V gene. CDR3 nucleotide sequence: TGTGCCAGCAGCGTAGGGACAGAGAGGCAAGAGACCCAGTACTTC. It translates to CASSVGTERQETQYF.

The chain couples TRBV28 to TRBJ1-4; D possibly corresponds to TRBD1 (6 bases). V lost 3 bases and J 8 bases, leaving 13 bases between the germline ends. Germline V lookup: CDR1 MDHEN, CDR2 SYDVKM. This CDR3 has 14 residues. The CDR3 region is CASSFSSDSEKLFF. The CDR3 DNA is TGTGCCAGCAGTTTTTCCTCGGACAGCGAAAAACTGTTTTTT.

The DNA for the CDR3 is TGTGCCAGCAGCTCAGGACAGGGGGCAAAGACTGAAGCTTTCTTT. Encoded protein: CASSSGQGAKTEAFF. The rearrangement uses TRBV28 and TRBJ1-1, with TRBD1 matching 11 bases. V lost 6 bases, J lost 5 bases, and 8 bases stayed unmatched. This CDR3 region has 15 residues. Germline V gene lookup returns CDR1 MDHEN and CDR2 SYDVKM.

The chain has TRBV28 and TRBJ1-2, with TRBD1 matching over 9 bases. With 7 bases clipped from V and 6 bases from J, the junction kept 15 bases outside the gene matches. The germline V gene encodes CDR1 MDHEN and CDR2 SYDVKM. The CDR3 loop spans 16 amino acids. In DNA, the CDR3 is TGTGCCAGCACCCAGGAATCACAGGGGGCGGACCATGGCTACACCTTC. This sequence encodes CASTQESQGADHGYTF.

This clone has only one observation. The rearrangement joins TRBV5-1 to TRBJ2-5; 7 bases are a match to TRBD2. The CDR3 length is 15 residues. The germline gives CDR1 SGHRS, CDR2 YFSETQ. The trim removed 2 bases at V and 1 base at J, leaving 5 bases unmatched. The CDR3 region is CASSFSSGSQETQYF. CDR3 sequence (DNA): TGCGCCAGCAGCTTTTCTAGCGGAAGCCAAGAGACCCAGTACTTC.

This chain connects TRBV7-9 to TRBJ2-7; D possibly corresponds to TRBD2 (6 bases). The CDR3 covers 14 residues. The V and J ends lost 1 base and 3 bases respectively, with 10 bases between them. Germline V gene sequence: CDR1 SEHNR, CDR2 FQNEAQ (reference sequence). DNA of the CDR3: TGTGCCAGCAGCTTAGGTGGGACTTACTACGAGCAGTACTTC. This gives the protein CASSLGGTYYEQYF.

The J gene is TRBJ2-1, the V gene TRBV2; TRBD2 is a possible D gene (7 bases). The CDR3 has 17 residues. Germline CDR1 is SNHLY and CDR2 is FYNNEI. Trimming left V 4 bases short and J 7 bases short, with 23 bases between. CDR3 sequence reads: CASSAKGGDFPGNEQFF. CDR3 DNA: TGTGCCAGCAGTGCTAAAGGGGGGGACTTCCCGGGAAATGAGCAGTTCTTC.

This chain connects TRBV10-3 to TRBJ2-2, with 10 bases identical to TRBD2. Germline lookup yields CDR1 ENHRY and CDR2 SYGVKD. V shed 7 bases, J shed 7 bases, and the junction held 6 bases outside the gene matches. The CDR3 extends over 14 amino acids. The CDR3 region has the DNA TGTGCCATCACCCGCAGCGGGGGGGTCGGGGAGCTGTTTTTT. This encodes CAITRSGGVGELFF.

This rearrangement joins TRBV30 to TRBJ2-6; no clear D gene. Germline values: CDR1 GTSNPN, CDR2 SVGIG (reference sequence). The CDR3 totals 15 residues. V lost 0 bases, J lost 2 bases, and 8 bases lay in between. The CDR3 DNA is TGTGCCTGGAGTGTACCCAGAACTGGGGCCAACGTCCTGACTTTC. Its protein product is CAWSVPRTGANVLTF.

The chain employs TRBV27 and TRBJ1-6; tentative D call: TRBD1 (5 bases). Germline V CDR1 and CDR2: MNHEY, SMNVEV (reference sequence). The CDR3 length is 15 residues. Between the trimmed V and J ends, which lost 4 bases and 6 bases, there was a span of 13 bases. For the CDR3, the DNA is TGTGCCAGCAGTTCCGGAGGGGCGGGTAATTCACCCCTCCACTTT. Amino acid sequence: CASSSGGAGNSPLHF.

V usage is TRBV18 and J usage is TRBJ2-1, with 13 bases lining up with TRBD2. This CDR3 has 22 amino acids. The J segment lost 2 bases and the V segment lost 0 bases, leaving 16 bases of the junction unmatched. Germline V lookup: CDR1 KGHSH, CDR2 LQKENI. The CDR3 here is CASSPPVGSAEGTSGAYNEQFF. CDR3 DNA: TGTGCCAGCTCACCACCGGTGGGGTCCGCAGAGGGGACTAGCGGGGCCTACAATGAGCAGTTCTTC.

In DNA, the CDR3 is TGCGCCAGCAGTGACGGCCAGGGGGTTGTTGATACGCAGTATTTT. Translation gives CASSDGQGVVDTQYF. V usage is TRBV10-2 and J usage is TRBJ2-3; 7 nucleotides line up with TRBD1. The CDR3 loop spans 15 amino acids. Germline V gives CDR1 WSHSY, CDR2 SAAADI. J was trimmed by 6 bases and V by 3 bases; bases with no gene match: 9.

V and J are TRBV19 and TRBJ1-5; possible D gene TRBD1, 5 bases. CDR1 and CDR2 from the germline V gene are LNHDA and SQIVND (reference sequence). CDR3 length: 13 amino acids. Trimming took off 5 bases at V and 0 bases at J, with 5 bases between the two ends. For the CDR3, the DNA is TGTGCCAGTAGTCAGGGTAGCAATCAGCCCCAGCATTTT. Its translation is CASSQGSNQPQHF.

V gene TRBV6-5 combines with J gene TRBJ2-4; TRBD1 is a possible D gene (5 bases). The CDR3 is 14 residues long. CDR1 is MNHEY and CDR2 is SVGAGI in the germline V gene. V lost 7 bases and J 1 base, leaving 11 bases between the germline ends. As DNA, the CDR3 is TGTGCCAGCAAAAAAGGGGCGGCCAAAAACATTCAGTACTTC. It specifies CASKKGAAKNIQYF.

The V gene is TRBV6-1, the J gene TRBJ2-7; TRBD1 matches 9 bases. Germline V gene sequence: CDR1 MNHNS, CDR2 SASEGT. CDR3 length: 14 amino acids. V shed 8 bases and J 2 bases; nucleotides not matched to a gene: 7. For the CDR3, the DNA is TGTGCCAGCCGTTGGGGACAGGGCGCCTACGAGCAGTACTTC. Its protein is CASRWGQGAYEQYF.

This clone was seen only a few times. The rearrangement joins TRBV10-1 to TRBJ2-7; D unresolved. The CDR3 spans 13 residues. CDR1 is WNHNN, CDR2 SYGVQD, per germline (reference sequence). The germline V and J ends were trimmed by 2 bases and 2 bases, with 7 bases remaining between them. CDR3 sequence reads: CASSEELTYEQYF. Here the CDR3 DNA reads TGCGCCAGCAGTGAGGAGCTTACCTACGAGCAGTACTTC.